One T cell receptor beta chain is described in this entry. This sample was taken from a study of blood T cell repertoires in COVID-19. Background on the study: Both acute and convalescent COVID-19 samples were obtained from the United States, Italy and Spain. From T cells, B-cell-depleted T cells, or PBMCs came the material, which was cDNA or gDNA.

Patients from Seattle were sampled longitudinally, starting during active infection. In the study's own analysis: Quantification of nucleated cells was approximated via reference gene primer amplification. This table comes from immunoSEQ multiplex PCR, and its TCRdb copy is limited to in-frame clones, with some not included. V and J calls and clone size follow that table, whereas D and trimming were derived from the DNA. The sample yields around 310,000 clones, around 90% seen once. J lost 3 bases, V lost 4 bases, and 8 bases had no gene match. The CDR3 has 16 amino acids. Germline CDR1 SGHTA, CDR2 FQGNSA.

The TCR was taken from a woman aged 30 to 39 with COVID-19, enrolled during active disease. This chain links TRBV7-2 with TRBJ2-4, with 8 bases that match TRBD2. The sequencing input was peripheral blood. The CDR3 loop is CASSSASGLGKNIQYF. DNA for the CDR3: TGTGCCAGCAGCTCTGCCTCGGGACTAGGCAAAAACATTCAGTACTTC.